A single TCR beta chain is shown here with its context. This sample was included in a study of CD8+CD57+ T cells in acquired aplastic anemia. Whole-study context: Across the sorted CD4+ and CD8+ cells, DNA amounts averaged about 3 ug.

Genomic DNA acted as the template from which TCR beta VDJ combination and CDR3 sequence profiling were carried out. Each CDR3 protein gets one entry after TCRdb re-called the reads with MiXCR. The sample yields 130,000 or so distinct CDR3 sequences, approximately 40% seen once. Unmatched junction bases numbered 3, after V lost 3 bases and J lost 3 bases. The CDR3 spans 14 residues. Germline lookup yields CDR1 SGHTA and CDR2 FQGNSA. By flow cytometry, patients selected for sequencing had shown an expansion of CD8+CD57+ cells. The chain couples TRBV7-2 to TRBJ1-2; 8 bases are a match to TRBD1. The material sequenced was sorted CD4+, CD8+, or CD8+CD57+ T cells (not recorded which) from PBMCs. This TCR came from a human donor with aplastic anemia. The CDR3 region is CASSFGQGHYGYTF. The DNA of the CDR3 is TGTGCCAGCAGCTTTGGACAGGGACACTATGGCTACACCTTC.